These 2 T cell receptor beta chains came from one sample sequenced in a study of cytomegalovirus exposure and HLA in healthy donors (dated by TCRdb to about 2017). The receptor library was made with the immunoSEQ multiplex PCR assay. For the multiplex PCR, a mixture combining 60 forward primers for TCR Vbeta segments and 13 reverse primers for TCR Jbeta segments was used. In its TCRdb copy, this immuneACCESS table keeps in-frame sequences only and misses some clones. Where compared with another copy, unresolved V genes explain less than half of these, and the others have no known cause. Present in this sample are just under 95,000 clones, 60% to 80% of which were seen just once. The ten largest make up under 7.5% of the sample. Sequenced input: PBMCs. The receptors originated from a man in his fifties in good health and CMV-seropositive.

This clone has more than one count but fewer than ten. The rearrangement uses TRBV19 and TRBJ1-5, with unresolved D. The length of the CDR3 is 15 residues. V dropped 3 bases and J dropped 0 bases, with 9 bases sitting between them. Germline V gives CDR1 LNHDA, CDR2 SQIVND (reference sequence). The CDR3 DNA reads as TGTGCCAGTAGTATGGGCCAGTATAGCAATCAGCCCCAGCATTTT. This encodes CASSMGQYSNQPQHF.

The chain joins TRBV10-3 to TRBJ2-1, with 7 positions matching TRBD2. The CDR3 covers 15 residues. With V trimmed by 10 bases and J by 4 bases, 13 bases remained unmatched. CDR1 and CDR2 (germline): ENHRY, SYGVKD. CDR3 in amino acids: CATIGSGEPYNEQFF. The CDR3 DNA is TGTGCCACAATCGGGAGCGGGGAGCCGTACAATGAGCAGTTCTTC.